Listed below are T cell receptor beta chains from one sample, sequenced in a study of T cells expressing NK-cell markers. No DNA is given; TCRdb re-called the 5' RACE reads and lists each CDR3 protein once. The sample yields under 500,000 distinct CDR3 sequences, of which the top ten take up 6% to 8%. Sequencing was carried out using blood T cells: a sorted CD56 or NKG2C T cell subset, CD4+ or CD8+ T cells, or bulk PBMC T cells (not recorded which). The receptors derive from a woman between 18 and 75 years old in good health. Both conserved end residues are part of each CDR3.

TRBV13	TRBJ1-1	CASSPTGVGHTEAFF
TRBV12-3/TRBV12-4	TRBJ1-2	CASSLDRLYNGYTF
TRBV4-3	TRBJ2-1	CASSQDLGTGRYDEQFF
TRBV28	TRBJ2-6	CASSQHRVTNSGANVLTF
TRBV19	TRBJ2-5	CASSIGKVQETQYF
TRBV12-3/TRBV12-4	TRBJ2-2	CASSFRRTGELFF
TRBV7-2	TRBJ1-5	CASSLFWGEGQPQHF
TRBV9	TRBJ2-1	CASSVGQDNEQFF
TRBV7-2	TRBJ2-3	CASSLEGAKADTQYF
TRBV6-1	TRBJ2-7	CASSRPGTGFEQYF
TRBV5-6	TRBJ2-4	CASSLDLTLAKNIQYF
TRBV10-3	TRBJ2-3	CAISAGGLAGREDTQYF
TRBV6-9	TRBJ2-5	CASSYTNFGIQETQYF
TRBV10-2	TRBJ2-2	CASINPLSGPTTGELFF
TRBV18	TRBJ2-1	CASSPGDRRDNEQFF
TRBV12-3/TRBV12-4	TRBJ1-1	CASSLGASWDTEAFF
TRBV7-3	TRBJ1-1	CASSSRGTEAFF
TRBV28	TRBJ2-5	CASSSRTGLQETQYF
TRBV29-1	TRBJ2-1	CSVADGTYSNEQFF
TRBV20-1	TRBJ2-3	CSARTGTSTDTQYF
TRBV20-1	TRBJ2-5	CSARDGPLETQYF
TRBV5-6	TRBJ1-5	CASSSRQGVGSNQPQHF
TRBV20-1	TRBJ2-1	CSALDTSGRERVSYNEQFF
TRBV5-8	TRBJ2-1	CASSIGLAGPSYNEQFF
TRBV20-1	TRBJ2-7	CSARPIDSTPSYEQYF
TRBV20-1	TRBJ2-3	CSADSETDTQYF
TRBV20-1	TRBJ1-1	CSARGRGRGRTNTEAFF
TRBV6-2/TRBV6-3	TRBJ1-5	CASSYEGGTNQPQHF
TRBV29-1	TRBJ2-2	CSVPSGRKTGELFF
TRBV6-5	TRBJ2-1	CASSYRASGRGEQFF
TRBV12-3/TRBV12-4	TRBJ1-5	CASSLRISSVNQPQHF
TRBV29-1	TRBJ2-1	CSVRRGAGEQFF
TRBV10-3	TRBJ1-4	CAIRAGQATNEKLFF
TRBV6-1	TRBJ2-7	CASRLAGVGSYEQYF
TRBV12-3/TRBV12-4	TRBJ2-2	CASSFPPDLYTGELFF
TRBV5-5	TRBJ1-5	CASSPRRQSNQPQHF
TRBV9	TRBJ2-1	CASSVGGGSEQFF
TRBV6-2/TRBV6-3	TRBJ2-5	CASTLEQETQYF
TRBV4-3	TRBJ1-6	CASSQRTFKTNNSPLHF
TRBV6-1	TRBJ2-1	CASSAGLYNEQFF
TRBV7-2	TRBJ1-3	CASSTNPSGNTIYF
TRBV5-4	TRBJ2-1	CASSSQTRGPLYNEQFF
TRBV7-7	TRBJ2-5	CASSLNQNQETQYF
TRBV7-3	TRBJ2-1	CASSLAGTGNNEQFF